This TCR beta chain comes out of a study of blood T cell repertoires in COVID-19. Study-wide background: Sample material is recorded as cDNA or gDNA derived from T cells, B-cell-depleted T cells, or PBMCs.

The authors' processing: Quantification of nucleated cells was approximated via reference gene primer amplification. Measured with immunoSEQ multiplex PCR; TCRdb has only the in-frame clones, and not every one. V, J and clone size derive from that table, while D and trimming were established from the DNA sequence. The repertoire holds about 370,000 clones, with 89% as singletons. The germline V gene encodes CDR1 SGHDN and CDR2 FVKESK. This CDR3 spans 13 amino acids. V shed 5 bases and J shed 8 bases, with 10 bases lying between them. The genes are TRBV14 and TRBJ1-6; D not resolved. The sequenced sample was peripheral blood. The origin of this receptor is a young woman with COVID-19, enrolled during active disease. The DNA of the CDR3 is TGTGCCAGCAGCGACCTACAGTATTCACCCCTCCACTTT. Its translation: CASSDLQYSPLHF.